This T cell receptor (beta chain) came from a study of T cells in localized non-small cell lung cancer. The trim removed 6 bases at V and 3 bases at J, leaving 4 bases unmatched. The CDR3 length is 13 residues. Germline CDR1 SEHNR, CDR2 FQNEAQ (reference sequence). Libraries were prepared by immunoSEQ multiplex PCR; TCRdb keeps only in-frame clonotypes and omits some of them. The profile covers approximately 19,000 clones, with roughly 84% appearing a single time and around 4% taken by the ten largest. Study-wide results and caveats: In the blood, greater T cell density corresponded to longer overall survival. Appearing in adjacent lung were a median 57 of the top 100 tumor clones. Exceeding tumor, uninvolved adjacent lung had the highest T cell clonality.

This clone has a single count. What it binds is not known. The material was peripheral blood, obtained before any cancer treatment. The V gene is TRBV7-9, the J gene TRBJ1-2, with 7 bases identical to TRBD1. The sequence came from a man aged 40 to 70 with stage I lung adenocarcinoma. Here the CDR3 DNA reads TGTGCCAGCAGTCAGGGGGTTGACTATGGCTACACCTTC. Its translation: CASSQGVDYGYTF.